These T cell receptor beta chains were read from a single sample in a study of shared clonotypes between healthy human individuals. Using immunoSEQ multiplex PCR, the repertoire was profiled, and TCRdb retains in-frame clones only, with some absent. Of fewer than 1 million clones listed, 90% to 98% are singletons. Sequenced sample: naive CD8+ T cells sorted from blood. The receptors were sampled from a man aged 25-45 years in good health. Both conserved end residues are part of each CDR3. D genes are given only for firm matches.

DNA,CDR3,V,J,D
TGTGCCAGCAGTTCAGGAACCTCCTACGAGCAGTACTTC,CASSSGTSYEQYF,TRBV28,TRBJ2-7,NA
TGTGCCACAAACAGGGGCGCAGATACGCAGTATTTT,CATNRGADTQYF,TRBV13,TRBJ2-3,TRBD1
TGTGCCAGCAGTTACTCGAACGGAGTGGCAGATACGCAGTATTTT,CASSYSNGVADTQYF,TRBV6-5,TRBJ2-3,NA
TGTGCCAGCAGCCCTCCTCTAGGGTACATTCAGTACTTC,CASSPPLGYIQYF,TRBV7-6,TRBJ2-4,NA
TGTGCCAGCAGCACCAGCGGGAGCTCCTACAATGAGCAGTTCTTC,CASSTSGSSYNEQFF,TRBV9,TRBJ2-1,TRBD2
TGTGCCAGCAAACTCTACGCCGGGACAGGGGACCACACTGAAGCTTTCTTT,CASKLYAGTGDHTEAFF,TRBV27,TRBJ1-1,TRBD1
TGCGCCAGCAGCCTGGGAACAGGGCTAACTGAAGCTTTCTTT,CASSLGTGLTEAFF,TRBV5-1,TRBJ1-1,NA
TGTGCCTGGAGTTTCGCGACAGTCCAAGAGACCCAGTACTTC,CAWSFATVQETQYF,TRBV30,TRBJ2-5,NA
TGTGCCAGCTCTCACACTGGGGGACAGATCATGGACAATGAGCAGTTCTTC,CASSHTGGQIMDNEQFF,TRBV18,TRBJ2-1,TRBD1
TGTGCCAGCAGCTTAGTTGGACAGGGTTTTGACGAGCAGTACTTC,CASSLVGQGFDEQYF,TRBV7-9,TRBJ2-7,TRBD1
TGTGCCAGCAGCCAAGGACCCTCGGGGGGGGCTAGCAATCAGCCCCAGCATTTT,CASSQGPSGGASNQPQHF,TRBV14,TRBJ1-5,NA
TGTGCCAGCAGCCCAGCAATGAACTATGGCTACACCTTC,CASSPAMNYGYTF,TRBV27,TRBJ1-2,NA
TGTGCCAGCAGCCGATCCGCCTACGAGCAGTACTTC,CASSRSAYEQYF,TRBV7-2,TRBJ2-7,NA
TGTGCCAGCAGCCCCTCTGTAGCGGGAGACTACGAGCAGTACTTC,CASSPSVAGDYEQYF,TRBV14,TRBJ2-7,TRBD2
TGTGCCAGCAGTTTTCTTTTGGGAAACACCATATATTTT,CASSFLLGNTIYF,TRBV28,TRBJ1-3,NA
TGTGCCAGCAGCCCCCAGGGGGGCCGGCAGTTCTTC,CASSPQGGRQFF,TRBV13,TRBJ2-1,NA